The present T cell receptor (beta chain) was sequenced within a study of cytomegalovirus exposure and HLA in healthy donors. General study points: What a later analysis showed was that several of the most significant clusters appeared linked to common viral pathogens. Reports indicated that the classifier achieved high specificity and sensitivity in diagnosing cytomegalovirus status.

For this clone: Its antigen is not identified.

In the PCR, 60 Vbeta and 13 Jbeta primers were used. Here immunoSEQ multiplex PCR was the method, and the copy in TCRdb shows in-frame clones only, minus some. The table lists approximately 190,000 clones. Germline V CDR1 and CDR2: MGHRA, YSYEKL. The V and J ends lost 1 base and 2 bases, in that order; junction bases with no gene match: 8. The length of the CDR3 is 16 residues. The chain recombines TRBV4-1 with TRBJ2-7, with 7 positions matching TRBD2. The sequence came from a boy aged 5-17 years in good health and CMV-seronegative. The sequenced sample consisted of PBMCs. The CDR3 spells CASSQGGAGDPYEQYF. The CDR3 DNA is TGCGCCAGCAGCCAAGGGGGCGCGGGGGACCCCTACGAGCAGTACTTC.